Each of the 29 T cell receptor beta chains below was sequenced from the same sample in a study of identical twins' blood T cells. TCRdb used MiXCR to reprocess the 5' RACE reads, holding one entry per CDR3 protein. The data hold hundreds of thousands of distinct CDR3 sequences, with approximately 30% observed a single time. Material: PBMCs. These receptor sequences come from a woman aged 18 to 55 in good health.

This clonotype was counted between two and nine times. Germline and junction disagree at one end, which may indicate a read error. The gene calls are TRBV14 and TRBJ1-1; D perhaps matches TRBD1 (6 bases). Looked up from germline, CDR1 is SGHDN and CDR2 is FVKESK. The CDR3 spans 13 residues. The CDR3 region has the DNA TGTGCAAGCACCCAGGACAGAAACACTGAAGCTTTCTTT. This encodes CASTQDRNTEAFF.

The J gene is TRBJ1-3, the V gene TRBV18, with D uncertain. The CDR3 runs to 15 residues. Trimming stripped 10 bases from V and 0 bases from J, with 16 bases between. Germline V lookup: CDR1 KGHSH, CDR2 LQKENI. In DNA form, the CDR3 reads TGTGCCACCCAAAATGCTGGGAGCTCTGGAAACACCATATATTTT. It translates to CATQNAGSSGNTIYF.

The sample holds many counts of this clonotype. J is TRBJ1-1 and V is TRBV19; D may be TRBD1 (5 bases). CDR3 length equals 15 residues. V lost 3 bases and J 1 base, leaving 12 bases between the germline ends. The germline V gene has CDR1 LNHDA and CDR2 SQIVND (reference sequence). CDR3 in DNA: TGTGCCAGTAGTATCGGAGAGGGGTCGAACACTGAAGCTTTCTTT. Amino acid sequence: CASSIGEGSNTEAFF.

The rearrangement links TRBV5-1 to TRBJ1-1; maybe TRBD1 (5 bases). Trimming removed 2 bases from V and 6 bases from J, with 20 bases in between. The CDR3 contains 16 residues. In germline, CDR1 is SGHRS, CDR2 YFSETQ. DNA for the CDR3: TGCGCCAGCAGCTTACTACTGCCAGGGTTAGGCGCTGAAGCTTTCTTT. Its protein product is CASSLLLPGLGAEAFF.

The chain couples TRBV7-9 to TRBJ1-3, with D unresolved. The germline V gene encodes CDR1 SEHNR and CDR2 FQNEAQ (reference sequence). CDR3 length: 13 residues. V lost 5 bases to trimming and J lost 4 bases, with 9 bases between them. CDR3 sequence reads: CASSANSGNTIYF. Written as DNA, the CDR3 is TGTGCCAGCAGCGCGAACTCAGGAAACACCATATATTTT. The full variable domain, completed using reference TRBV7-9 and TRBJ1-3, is DTGVSQNPRHKITKRGQNVTFRCDPISEHNRLYWYRQTLGQGPEFLTYFQNEAQLEKSRLLSDRFSAERPKGSFSTLEIQRTEQGDSAMYLCASSANSGNTIYFGEGSWLTVV.

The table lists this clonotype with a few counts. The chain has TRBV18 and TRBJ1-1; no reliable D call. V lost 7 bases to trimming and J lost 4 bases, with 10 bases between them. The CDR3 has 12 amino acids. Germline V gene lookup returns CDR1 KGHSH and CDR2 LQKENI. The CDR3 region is CASLQDITEAFF. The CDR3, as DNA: TGTGCCAGCTTACAAGACATCACTGAAGCTTTCTTT. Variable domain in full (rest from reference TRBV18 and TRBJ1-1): NAGVMQNPRHLVRRRGQEARLRCSPMKGHSHVYWYRQLPEEGLKFMVYLQKENIIDESGMPKERFSAEFPKEGPSILRIQQVVRGDSAAYFCASLQDITEAFFGQGTRLTVV.

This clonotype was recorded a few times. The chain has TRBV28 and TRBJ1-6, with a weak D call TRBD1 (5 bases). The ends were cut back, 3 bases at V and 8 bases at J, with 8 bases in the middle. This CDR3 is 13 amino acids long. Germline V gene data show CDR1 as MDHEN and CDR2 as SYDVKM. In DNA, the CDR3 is TGTGCCAGCAGTTTCCAGGGTTATTCACCCCTCCACTTT. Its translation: CASSFQGYSPLHF.

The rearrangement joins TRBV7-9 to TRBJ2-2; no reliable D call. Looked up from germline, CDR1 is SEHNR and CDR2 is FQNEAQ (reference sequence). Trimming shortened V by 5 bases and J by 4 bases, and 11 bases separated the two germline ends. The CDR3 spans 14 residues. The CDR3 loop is CASSLVLGTGELFF. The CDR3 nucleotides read TGTGCCAGCAGCCTAGTCCTCGGCACCGGGGAGCTGTTTTTT.

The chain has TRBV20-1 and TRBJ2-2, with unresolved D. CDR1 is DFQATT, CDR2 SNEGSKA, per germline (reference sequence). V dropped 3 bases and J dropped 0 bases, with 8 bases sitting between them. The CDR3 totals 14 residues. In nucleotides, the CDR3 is TGCAGTGCTAGTCTACCGGCGAACACCGGGGAGCTGTTTTTT. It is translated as CSASLPANTGELFF.

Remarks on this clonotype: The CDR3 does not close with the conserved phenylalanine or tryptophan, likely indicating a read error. CDR3 protein: CASSLEAGGIYNEQFC. The CDR3 DNA reads as TGCGCCAGCAGCTTGGAAGCGGGGGGGATCTACAATGAGCAGTTCTGC. The genes are TRBV5-1 and TRBJ2-1, with TRBD2 matching over 10 bases. This CDR3 has 16 amino acids. Germline V gene sequence: CDR1 SGHRS, CDR2 YFSETQ. The ends lost 0 bases at V and 3 bases at J; junction bases unmatched: 3.

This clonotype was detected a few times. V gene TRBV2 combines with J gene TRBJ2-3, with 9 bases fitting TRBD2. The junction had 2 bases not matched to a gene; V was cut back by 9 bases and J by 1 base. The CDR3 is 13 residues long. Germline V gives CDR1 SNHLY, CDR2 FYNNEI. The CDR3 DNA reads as TGTGCCAGAAGGACTAGCGGCACAGATACGCAGTATTTT. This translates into CARRTSGTDTQYF.

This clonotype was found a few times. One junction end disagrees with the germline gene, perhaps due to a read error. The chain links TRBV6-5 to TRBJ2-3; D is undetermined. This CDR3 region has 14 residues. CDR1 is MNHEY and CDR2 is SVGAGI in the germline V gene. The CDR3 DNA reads TGCGCCAGCAGTTACCTTGACGGAACAGATACGCAGTATTTT. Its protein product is CASSYLDGTDTQYF.

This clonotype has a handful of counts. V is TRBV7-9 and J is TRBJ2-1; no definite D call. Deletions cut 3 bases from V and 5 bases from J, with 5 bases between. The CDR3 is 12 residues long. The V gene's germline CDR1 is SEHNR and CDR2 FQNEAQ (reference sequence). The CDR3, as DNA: TGTGCCAGCAGCTTCTCGCACAATGAGCAGTTCTTC. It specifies CASSFSHNEQFF.

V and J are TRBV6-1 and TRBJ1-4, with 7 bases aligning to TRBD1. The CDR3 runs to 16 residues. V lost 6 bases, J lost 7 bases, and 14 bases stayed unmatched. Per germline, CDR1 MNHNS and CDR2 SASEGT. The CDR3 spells CASSSLRQGSSEKLFF. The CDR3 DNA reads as TGTGCCAGCAGCTCCCTGCGACAGGGATCGAGTGAAAAACTGTTTTTT.

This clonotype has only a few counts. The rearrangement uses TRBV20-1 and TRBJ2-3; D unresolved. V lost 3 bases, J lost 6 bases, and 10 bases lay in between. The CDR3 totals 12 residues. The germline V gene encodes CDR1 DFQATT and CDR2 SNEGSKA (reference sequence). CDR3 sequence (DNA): TGCAGTGCTAGGGCCGCTATCGATACGCAGTATTTT. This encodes CSARAAIDTQYF.

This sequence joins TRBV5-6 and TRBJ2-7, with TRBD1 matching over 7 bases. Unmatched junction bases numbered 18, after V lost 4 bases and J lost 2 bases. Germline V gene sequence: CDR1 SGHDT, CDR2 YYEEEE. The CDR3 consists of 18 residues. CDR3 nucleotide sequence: TGTGCCAGCAGCCTGTTACCCGGACAGGCTCTCGCCCCCTACGAGCAGTACTTC. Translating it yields CASSLLPGQALAPYEQYF.

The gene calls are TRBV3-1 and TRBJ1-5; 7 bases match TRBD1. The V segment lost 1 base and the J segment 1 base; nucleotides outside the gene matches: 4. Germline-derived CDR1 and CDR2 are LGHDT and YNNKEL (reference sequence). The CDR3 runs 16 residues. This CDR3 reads CASSQGIQGSNQPQHF. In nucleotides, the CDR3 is TGTGCCAGCAGCCAAGGGATACAGGGGAGCAATCAGCCCCAGCATTTT.

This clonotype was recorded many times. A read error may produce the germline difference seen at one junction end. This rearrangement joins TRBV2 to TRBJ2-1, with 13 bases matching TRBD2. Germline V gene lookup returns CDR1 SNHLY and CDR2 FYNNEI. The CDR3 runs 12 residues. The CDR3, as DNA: TGTGCCAGAGAGACTAGCGGGGGGAAAGAGATCTTC. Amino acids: CARETSGGKEIF.

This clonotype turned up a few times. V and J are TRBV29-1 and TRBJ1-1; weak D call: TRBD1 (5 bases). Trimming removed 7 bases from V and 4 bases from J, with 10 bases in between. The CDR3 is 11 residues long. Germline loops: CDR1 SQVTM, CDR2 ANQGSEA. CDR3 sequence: CSGGLSTEAFF. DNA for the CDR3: TGCAGCGGGGGACTGAGCACTGAAGCTTTCTTT.

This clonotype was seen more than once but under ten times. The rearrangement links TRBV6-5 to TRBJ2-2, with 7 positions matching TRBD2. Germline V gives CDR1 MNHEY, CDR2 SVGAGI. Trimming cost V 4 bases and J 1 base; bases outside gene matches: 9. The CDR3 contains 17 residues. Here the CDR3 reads CASSSEAGSGNTGELFF. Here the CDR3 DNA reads TGTGCCAGCAGTTCGGAAGCGGGATCGGGGAACACCGGGGAGCTGTTTTTT.

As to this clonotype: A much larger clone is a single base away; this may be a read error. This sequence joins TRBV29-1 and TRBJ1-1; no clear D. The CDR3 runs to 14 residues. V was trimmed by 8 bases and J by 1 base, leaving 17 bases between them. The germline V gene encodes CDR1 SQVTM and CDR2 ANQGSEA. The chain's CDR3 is CSMAPGPGNTEAFF. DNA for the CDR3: TGCAGCATGGCCCCGGGTCCAGGGAACACTGAAGCTTTCTTT.

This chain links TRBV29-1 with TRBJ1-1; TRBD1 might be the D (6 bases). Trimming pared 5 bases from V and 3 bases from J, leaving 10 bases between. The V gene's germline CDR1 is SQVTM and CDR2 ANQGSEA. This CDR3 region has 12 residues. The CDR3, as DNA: TGCAGCGTTTCGGACAGCTACACTGAAGCTTTCTTT. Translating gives CSVSDSYTEAFF.

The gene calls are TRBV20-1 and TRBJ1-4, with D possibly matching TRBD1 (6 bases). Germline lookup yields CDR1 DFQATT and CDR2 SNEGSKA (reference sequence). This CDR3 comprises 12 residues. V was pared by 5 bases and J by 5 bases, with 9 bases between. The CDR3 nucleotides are TGCAGTGCTCCTGACAGGAATGAAAAACTGTTTTTT. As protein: CSAPDRNEKLFF.

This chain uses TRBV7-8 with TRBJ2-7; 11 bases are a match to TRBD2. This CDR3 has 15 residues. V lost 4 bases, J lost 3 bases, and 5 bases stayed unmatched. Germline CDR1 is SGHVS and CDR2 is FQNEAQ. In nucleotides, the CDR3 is TGTGCCAGCAGCTCTCTGACTAGCGGGAACTACGAGCAGTACTTC. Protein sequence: CASSSLTSGNYEQYF. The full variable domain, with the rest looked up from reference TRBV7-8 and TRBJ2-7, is GAGVSQSPRYKVAKRGQDVALRCDPISGHVSLFWYQQALGQGPEFLTYFQNEAQLDKSGLPSDRFFAERPEGSVSTLKIQRTQQEDSAVYLCASSSLTSGNYEQYFGPGTRLTVT.

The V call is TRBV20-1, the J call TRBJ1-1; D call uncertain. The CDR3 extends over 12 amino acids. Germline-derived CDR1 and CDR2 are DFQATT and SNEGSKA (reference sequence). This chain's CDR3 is CMGFGQNTEAFF. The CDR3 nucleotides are TGCATGGGATTTGGTCAAAACACTGAAGCTTTCTTT.

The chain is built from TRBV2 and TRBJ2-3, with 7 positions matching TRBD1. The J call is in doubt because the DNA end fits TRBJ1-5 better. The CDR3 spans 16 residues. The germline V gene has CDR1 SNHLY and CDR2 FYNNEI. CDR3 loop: CALKGGTVRFTDTQHF. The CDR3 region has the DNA TGTGCCCTAAAGGGGGGGACAGTTCGATTCACAGATACGCAGCATTTT.

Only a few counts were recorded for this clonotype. CDR3 sequence reads: CASSMAGVNTEAFF. The CDR3 DNA reads as TGTGCCAGCAGTATGGCCGGGGTAAACACTGAAGCTTTCTTT. This chain links TRBV6-5 with TRBJ1-1; no firm D call. Trimming left V 5 bases short and J 2 bases short, with 12 bases between. Looked up from germline, CDR1 is MNHEY and CDR2 is SVGAGI. The CDR3 runs 14 residues.

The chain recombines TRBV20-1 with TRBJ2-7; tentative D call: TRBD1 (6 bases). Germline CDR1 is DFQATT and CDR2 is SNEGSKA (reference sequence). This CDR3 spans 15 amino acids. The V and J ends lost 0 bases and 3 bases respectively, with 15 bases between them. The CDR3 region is CSARDTGNIGYEQYF. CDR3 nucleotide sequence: TGCAGTGCTAGAGATACAGGGAATATAGGCTACGAGCAGTACTTC.

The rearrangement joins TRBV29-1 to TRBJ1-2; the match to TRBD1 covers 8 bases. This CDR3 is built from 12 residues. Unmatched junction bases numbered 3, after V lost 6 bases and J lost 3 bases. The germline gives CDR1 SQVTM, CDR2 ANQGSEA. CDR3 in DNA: TGCAGCGTCCTACAGGGGGACTATGGCTACACCTTC. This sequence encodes CSVLQGDYGYTF.